This T cell receptor (beta chain) was retrieved from a study of T cells in Graves' hyperthyroidism and ophthalmopathy. Study at large: Peripheral blood was drawn at first diagnosis, prior to all treatment. General study points: Researchers found most expanded thyroid clonotypes above 0.001 in blood as well.

Template material for amplifying TCR beta CDR3 regions consisted of RNA transcripts. The HTBI primer set drove a first-round RT-PCR of the TCR CDR3. TCRdb processed the multiplex PCR reads anew with MiXCR; each CDR3 protein has one entry. The sample carries approximately 400,000 distinct CDR3 sequences, approximately 15% recorded once. CDR1 KGHSH and CDR2 LQKENI come from the germline V gene. The CDR3 sequence is 16 residues long. V dropped 3 bases and J dropped 4; count of bases not matched to a gene: 9. Hyperthyroidism was newly diagnosed in patients aged 18 to 65 (duration under 2 months). Together with thyroid ultrasound, orbital computed tomography, serum thyroxine and TRAb, clinical symptoms were used for diagnoses. As to this clonotype: Its specificity is not known.

This TCR was sampled from a woman between 18 and 29 years old with Graves' hyperthyroidism. The chain employs TRBV18 and TRBJ2-4; TRBD2 agrees at 7 bases. The sample was blood. CDR3 in amino acids: CASSPGSGLVKNIQYF. CDR3 bases: TGTGCCAGCTCACCGGGAAGCGGACTAGTAAAAAACATTCAGTACTTC.